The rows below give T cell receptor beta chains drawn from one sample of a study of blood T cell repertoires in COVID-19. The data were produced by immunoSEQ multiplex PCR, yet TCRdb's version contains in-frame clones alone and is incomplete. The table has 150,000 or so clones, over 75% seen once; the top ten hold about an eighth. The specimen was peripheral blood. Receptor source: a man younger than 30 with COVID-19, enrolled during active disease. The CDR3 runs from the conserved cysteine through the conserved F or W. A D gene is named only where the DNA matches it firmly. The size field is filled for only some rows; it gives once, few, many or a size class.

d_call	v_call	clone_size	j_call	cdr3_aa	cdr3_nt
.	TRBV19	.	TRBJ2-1	CASSIFGYNEQFF	TGTGCCAGTAGTATATTCGGGTACAATGAGCAGTTCTTC
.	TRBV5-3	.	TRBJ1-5	CARRAPSVSNQPQHF	TGTGCCAGAAGGGCCCCGTCCGTAAGCAATCAGCCCCAGCATTTT
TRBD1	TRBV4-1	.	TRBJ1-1	CASSLGQGKAFF	TGCGCCAGCAGCCTAGGACAGGGTAAAGCTTTCTTT
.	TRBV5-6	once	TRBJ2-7	CASSLGLREQYF	TGTGCCAGCAGCCTGGGACTTCGGGAGCAGTACTTC
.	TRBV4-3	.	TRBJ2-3	CASSFTGRDTDTQYF	TGCGCCAGCAGCTTTACCGGCAGGGACACAGATACGCAGTATTTT
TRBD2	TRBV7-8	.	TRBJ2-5	CASSPTRAGVGGETQYF	TGTGCCAGCAGCCCCACGCGGGCGGGAGTAGGAGGAGAGACCCAGTACTTC
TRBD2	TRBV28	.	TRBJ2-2	CASRSVAGGENGELFF	TGTGCCAGCAGGTCCGTGGCGGGAGGTGAAAACGGGGAGCTGTTTTTT
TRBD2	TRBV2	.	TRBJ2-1	CASNRGRLAGNNEQFF	TGTGCCAGCAACCGAGGTAGACTAGCGGGTAACAATGAGCAGTTCTTC
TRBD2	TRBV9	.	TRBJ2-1	CASSGGLAGNNEQFF	TGTGCCAGCAGCGGCGGACTAGCGGGAAACAATGAGCAGTTCTTC
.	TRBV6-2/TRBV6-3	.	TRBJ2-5	CASSYWAAQETQYF	TGTGCCAGCAGTTACTGGGCCGCCCAAGAGACCCAGTACTTC
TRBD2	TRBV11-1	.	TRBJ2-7	CASSLGTSGGEQYF	TGTGCCAGCAGTCTAGGGACAAGCGGGGGAGAGCAGTACTTC
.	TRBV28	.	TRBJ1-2	CASSPGRLAGYTF	TGTGCCAGCAGTCCCGGGCGTTTAGCGGGCTACACCTTC
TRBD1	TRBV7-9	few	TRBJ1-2	CASSEYRGYGYTF	TGTGCCAGCAGCGAGTACAGGGGATATGGCTACACCTTC
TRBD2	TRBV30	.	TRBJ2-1	CAWRGTGGWFF	TGTGCCTGGAGAGGGACGGGAGGCTGGTTCTTC
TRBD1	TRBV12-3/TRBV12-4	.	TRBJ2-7	CASSTGTGGEQYF	TGTGCCAGCAGTACCGGGACAGGGGGGGAGCAGTACTTC
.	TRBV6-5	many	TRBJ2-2	CASSYSQQNTGELFF	TGTGCCAGCAGTTACTCGCAACAGAACACCGGGGAGCTGTTTTTT
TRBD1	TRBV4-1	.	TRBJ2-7	CASSQDEGQGDEQYF	TGCGCCAGCAGCCAAGATGAGGGACAGGGGGACGAGCAGTACTTC
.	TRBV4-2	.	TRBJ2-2	CASSQAGAGARTGELFF	TGTGCCAGCAGCCAAGCAGGGGCGGGAGCCAGAACCGGGGAGCTGTTTTTT
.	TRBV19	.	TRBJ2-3	CASSIGGRRSDTQYF	TGTGCCAGTAGTATAGGTGGGCGTAGGTCAGATACGCAGTATTTT
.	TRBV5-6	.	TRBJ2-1	CASTPTGYNEQFF	TGTGCCAGCACCCCGACTGGGTACAATGAGCAGTTCTTC
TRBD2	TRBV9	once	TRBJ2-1	CASSVATSGSYNEQFF	TGTGCCAGCAGCGTAGCTACCAGCGGGAGCTACAATGAGCAGTTCTTC
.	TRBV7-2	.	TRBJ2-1	CASSSRRVTYNEQFF	TGTGCCAGCAGCTCGCGGAGGGTTACCTACAATGAGCAGTTCTTC
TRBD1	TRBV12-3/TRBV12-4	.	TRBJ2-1	CASSADRGNEQFF	TGTGCCAGCAGTGCGGACAGGGGGAATGAGCAGTTCTTC